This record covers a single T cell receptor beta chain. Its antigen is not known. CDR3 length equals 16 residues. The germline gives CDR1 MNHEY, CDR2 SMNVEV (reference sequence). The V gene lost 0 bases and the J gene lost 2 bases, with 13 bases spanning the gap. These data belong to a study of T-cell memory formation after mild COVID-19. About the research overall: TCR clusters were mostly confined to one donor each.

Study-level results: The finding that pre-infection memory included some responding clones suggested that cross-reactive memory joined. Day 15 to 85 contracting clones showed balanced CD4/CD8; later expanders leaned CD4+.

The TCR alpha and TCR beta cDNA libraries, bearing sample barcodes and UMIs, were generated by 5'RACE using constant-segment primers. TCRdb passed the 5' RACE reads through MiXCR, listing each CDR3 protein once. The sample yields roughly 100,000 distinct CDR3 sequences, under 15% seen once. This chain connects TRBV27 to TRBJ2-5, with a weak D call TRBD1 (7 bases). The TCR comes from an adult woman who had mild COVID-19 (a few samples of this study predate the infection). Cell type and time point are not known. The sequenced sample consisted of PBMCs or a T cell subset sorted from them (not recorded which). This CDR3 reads CASSLSARGVQETQYF. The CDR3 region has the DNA TGTGCCAGCAGTTTATCGGCCAGGGGGGTTCAAGAGACCCAGTACTTC.